Listed below are T cell receptor beta chains from one sample, sequenced in a study of CD8+ T cells in alopecia areata. Sequencing used immunoSEQ multiplex PCR; TCRdb keeps in-frame clones, though not all of them. The table shows 150,000 to 200,000 clones, with about three fifths occurring only once. Sequenced material: CD4+ T cells sorted from blood, taken at week 4, from a patient treated with tofacitinib. Receptors were obtained from a human donor with alopecia areata. Both conserved end residues are part of each CDR3. Each record gives: clone size, D gene, J gene, V gene, CDR3 protein, CDR3 DNA. A D gene is named only where the DNA matches it firmly. Where a row states a size, it is once, few, many or the class of an expanded clone; other rows omit it.

-,-,TRBJ1-5,TRBV4-3,CASSQGTATGQPQHF,TGCGCCAGCAGCCAAGGGACGGCAACGGGTCAGCCCCAGCATTTT
-,-,TRBJ2-5,TRBV7-2,CASSRLGLLGETQYF,TGTGCCAGCAGCCGGTTGGGACTGCTTGGGGAGACCCAGTACTTC
few,-,TRBJ1-1,TRBV27,CASSLWGAEGAEAFF,TGTGCCAGCAGTTTATGGGGGGCTGAGGGTGCTGAAGCTTTCTTT
few,-,TRBJ1-3,TRBV6-5,CASTSPTGNTIYF,TGTGCCAGCACCTCTCCCACTGGAAACACCATATATTTT
-,-,TRBJ2-3,TRBV5-1,CASSLAGSSNTQYF,TGCGCCAGCAGCTTGGCGGGGAGTTCGAATACGCAGTATTTT
few,-,TRBJ2-5,TRBV6-5,CASSYSGGRETQYF,TGTGCCAGCAGTTACTCCGGGGGCCGGGAGACCCAGTACTTC
once,-,TRBJ1-3,TRBV29-1,CSVDWTDDSGNTIYF,TGCAGCGTTGACTGGACCGACGACTCTGGAAACACCATATATTTT
-,-,TRBJ2-5,TRBV25-1,CASSAGAVGETQYF,TGTGCCAGCAGTGCAGGGGCCGTCGGGGAGACCCAGTACTTC
-,-,TRBJ2-5,TRBV29-1,CSVESQGGETQYF,TGCAGCGTTGAGTCACAGGGTGGAGAGACCCAGTACTTC
-,-,TRBJ2-1,TRBV14,CARPSAYNEQFF,TGTGCCCGGCCCAGTGCCTACAATGAGCAGTTCTTC
few,-,TRBJ1-1,TRBV4-1,CASSLTQLGVNEAFF,TGCGCCAGCAGCCTAACCCAGCTGGGGGTAAATGAAGCTTTCTTT
-,-,TRBJ2-2,TRBV7-3,CASSLNSGGLSPGELFF,TGTGCCAGCAGCTTAAACTCAGGAGGCCTGTCACCCGGGGAGCTGTTTTTT
-,TRBD1,TRBJ1-1,TRBV29-1,CSAARQGSTEAFF,TGCAGCGCTGCTCGACAGGGAAGCACTGAAGCTTTCTTT
-,-,TRBJ2-5,TRBV29-1,CSVAGLKRETQYF,TGCAGCGTTGCAGGACTTAAGCGGGAGACCCAGTACTTC
-,-,TRBJ1-2,TRBV29-1,CSATNSNYGYTF,TGCAGCGCAACGAATTCTAACTATGGCTACACCTTC
-,-,TRBJ1-2,TRBV4-1,CASSTSDGNYGYTF,TGCGCCAGCAGCACCTCGGACGGAAACTATGGCTACACCTTC
few,-,TRBJ2-5,TRBV19,CASSIRLDETQYF,TGTGCCAGTAGTATCCGTCTAGATGAGACCCAGTACTTC
few,TRBD2,TRBJ2-5,TRBV29-1,CSADGGEETQYF,TGCAGCGCCGACGGGGGGGAAGAGACCCAGTACTTC
once,-,TRBJ2-2,TRBV7-3,CASSLQTGTGELFF,TGTGCCAGCAGCCTTCAAACGGGCACCGGGGAGCTGTTTTTT
few,-,TRBJ2-7,TRBV29-1,CSGVRPPNEQYF,TGCAGCGGTGTAAGGCCTCCCAACGAGCAGTACTTC
few,-,TRBJ2-3,TRBV6-5,CASTDADTQYF,TGTGCCAGCACGGACGCAGATACGCAGTATTTT
-,-,TRBJ1-5,TRBV30,CAWGSGAGPQHF,TGTGCCTGGGGATCAGGGGCTGGGCCCCAGCATTTT
-,-,TRBJ2-7,TRBV15,CATSGDGAESYEQYF,TGTGCCACCAGCGGAGACGGTGCGGAGAGCTACGAGCAGTACTTC
once,-,TRBJ2-6,TRBV5-1,CASSLALASGANVLTF,TGCGCCAGCAGCTTGGCCCTAGCCTCTGGGGCCAACGTCCTGACTTTC
-,-,TRBJ2-7,TRBV29-1,CSVENLYEQYF,TGCAGCGTTGAGAACCTTTACGAGCAGTACTTC
-,TRBD1,TRBJ1-5,TRBV19,CASSKDRALNQPQHF,TGTGCCAGTAGTAAGGACAGGGCGCTCAATCAGCCCCAGCATTTT
-,-,TRBJ2-7,TRBV5-1,CASSLQTAAYEQYF,TGCGCCAGCAGCCTCCAGACAGCAGCCTACGAGCAGTACTTC
-,-,TRBJ1-5,TRBV27,CASSTGFTSNQPQHF,TGTGCCAGCAGCACAGGTTTCACAAGCAATCAGCCCCAGCATTTT
-,-,TRBJ1-1,TRBV4-2,CASSPSYGLNTEAFF,TGTGCCAGCAGCCCAAGTTACGGGTTGAACACTGAAGCTTTCTTT
-,-,TRBJ2-1,TRBV4-1,CASSQVWDNEQFF,TGCGCCAGCAGCCAAGTATGGGACAATGAGCAGTTCTTC
-,-,TRBJ1-6,TRBV4-2,CASSQSRDGSSPLHF,TGTGCCAGCAGCCAAAGCCGGGACGGAAGTTCACCCCTCCACTTT
-,-,TRBJ2-1,TRBV14,CASSQDGQLSSYNEQFF,TGTGCCAGCAGCCAAGATGGTCAGTTGAGCTCCTACAATGAGCAGTTCTTC
-,-,TRBJ1-5,TRBV5-1,CASSLGYSNQPQHF,TGCGCCAGCAGCTTGGGCTATAGCAATCAGCCCCAGCATTTT
-,-,TRBJ1-2,TRBV18,CASSPGFGYTF,TGTGCCAGCTCACCAGGGTTTGGCTACACCTTC
once,-,TRBJ1-2,TRBV9,CASSAADSFYGYTF,TGTGCCAGCAGCGCCGCGGACAGTTTCTATGGCTACACCTTC
-,TRBD1,TRBJ2-1,TRBV30,CAGDRVYNEQFF,TGTGCCGGGGACAGGGTCTACAATGAGCAGTTCTTC
-,TRBD1,TRBJ1-6,TRBV7-2,CASSARQGAASPLHF,TGTGCCAGCAGCGCCCGACAGGGGGCGGCTTCACCCCTCCACTTT
-,-,TRBJ2-5,TRBV5-1,CASSLYRQETQYF,TGCGCCAGCAGCTTGTACAGACAAGAGACCCAGTACTTC
-,-,TRBJ1-4,TRBV29-1,CSVVSQFNEKLFF,TGCAGCGTTGTGAGTCAGTTCAATGAAAAACTGTTTTTT
few,TRBD2,TRBJ2-2,TRBV5-1,CASRASGLNTGELFF,TGCGCCAGCAGGGCTAGCGGTCTGAACACCGGGGAGCTGTTTTTT
-,TRBD2,TRBJ2-2,TRBV12-5,CASGPLAGGSTGELFF,TGTGCTAGTGGGCCCCTAGCGGGGGGGAGCACCGGGGAGCTGTTTTTT
-,-,TRBJ1-5,TRBV6-6,CASSHGQLDGDQPQHF,TGTGCCAGCAGCCACGGACAGCTTGATGGGGATCAGCCCCAGCATTTT
-,-,TRBJ2-7,TRBV2,CASSEVRGLLYEQYF,TGTGCCAGCAGTGAAGTCAGGGGACTACTATACGAGCAGTACTTC
-,-,TRBJ2-3,TRBV7-2,CASSGVGDTQYF,TGTGCCAGCTCTGGGGTCGGAGATACGCAGTATTTT
-,-,TRBJ1-1,TRBV30,CAWTRTALGTEAFF,TGTGCCTGGACCCGGACCGCCTTGGGCACTGAAGCTTTCTTT
-,TRBD1,TRBJ2-2,TRBV30,CAWSPARTGAGELFF,TGTGCCTGGAGCCCAGCCAGGACAGGGGCCGGGGAGCTGTTTTTT
-,-,TRBJ2-5,TRBV5-1,CASSLPQETQYF,TGCGCCAGCAGCTTGCCGCAAGAGACCCAGTACTTC
-,TRBD1,TRBJ1-2,TRBV7-9,CASSLPRGKRQGSNYGYTF,TGTGCCAGCAGCTTACCCCGGGGAAAGCGACAGGGCTCTAACTATGGCTACACCTTC
-,TRBD1,TRBJ1-6,TRBV30,CAWSVFPRDRGNSPLHF,TGTGCCTGGAGTGTCTTTCCCCGGGACAGGGGTAATTCACCCCTCCACTTT
-,-,TRBJ1-2,TRBV30,CAWSVGSPGGYTF,TGTGCCTGGAGTGTTGGCAGCCCGGGGGGCTACACCTTC
-,-,TRBJ1-1,TRBV30,CAWSTLGRDTEAFF,TGTGCCTGGAGTACCCTCGGCAGGGACACTGAAGCTTTCTTT
-,TRBD1,TRBJ2-7,TRBV29-1,CSVLRDRDEQYF,TGCAGCGTACTACGGGACAGGGACGAGCAGTACTTC
few,-,TRBJ1-4,TRBV6-6,CASSYHDRGHEKLFF,TGTGCCAGCAGTTACCATGACAGAGGACACGAAAAACTGTTTTTT
-,TRBD1,TRBJ1-2,TRBV27,CASRGQANYGYTF,TGTGCCAGCAGGGGACAGGCCAACTATGGCTACACCTTC
few,TRBD2,TRBJ2-2,TRBV7-9,CASSLRRETGELFF,TGTGCCAGCAGCTTAAGGCGGGAGACCGGGGAGCTGTTTTTT